The clone carrying this TCR beta chain appeared a few times. In the original workflow: Reference gene primers were amplified, and this amplification served to estimate nucleated cell counts. The data were produced by immunoSEQ multiplex PCR, yet TCRdb's version contains in-frame clones alone and is incomplete. That table is the source of V, J and clone size, and D and trimming were worked out from the DNA. Of a few hundred thousand clones listed, 75% to 90% are singletons. This entry comes from a study of blood T cell repertoires in COVID-19. About the study: Samples came from the United States, Italy and Spain, spanning acute and convalescent COVID-19. T cells, B-cell-depleted T cells, or PBMCs provided the cDNA or gDNA that served as material.

V was cut by 1 base and J by 0 bases, with 10 bases left in between. Germline V gene lookup returns CDR1 SGHAT and CDR2 FQNNGV. This CDR3 region has 16 residues. This chain links TRBV11-2 with TRBJ1-3; D is uncertain. Specimen: peripheral blood. This TCR came from a woman aged 25-40 years with active or convalescent COVID-19. CDR3 bases: TGTGCCAGCAGCTTAGTCGGAGTCAACTCTGGAAACACCATATATTTT. Its protein product is CASSLVGVNSGNTIYF.